The source of this T cell receptor beta chain is a study of regulatory T cells in long-lasting Graves disease. Time point denoted: newly diagnosed GD, antithyroid drugs for less than 3 months. Researchers made the TCR library from RNA that was extracted from PBMCs. Relying on iRepertoire HTBI primers and Arm-PCR of CDR3 regions, the team built TCR beta libraries. MiXCR was run by TCRdb on the multiplex PCR reads, yielding one entry per CDR3 protein. The sample carries roughly 400,000 distinct CDR3 sequences, about a sixth recorded once. This sample was also put to use in a study of T cells in Graves' hyperthyroidism and ophthalmopathy.

The sequencing used peripheral blood mononuclear cells (PBMCs), collected at new diagnosis, from a patient treated with antithyroid drugs. This clonotype originated in a woman under 30 with Graves disease.

The DNA for the CDR3 is TGCGCCAGCGGGACTAGCGGGATCTATGAGCAGTTCTTC. It is translated as CASGTSGIYEQFF. This chain links TRBV10-1 with TRBJ2-1, with TRBD2 identical over 13 bases. CDR3 length: 13 residues. Germline V CDR1 and CDR2: WNHNN, SYGVQD (reference sequence). The trim removed 8 bases at V and 8 bases at J, leaving 3 bases unmatched.